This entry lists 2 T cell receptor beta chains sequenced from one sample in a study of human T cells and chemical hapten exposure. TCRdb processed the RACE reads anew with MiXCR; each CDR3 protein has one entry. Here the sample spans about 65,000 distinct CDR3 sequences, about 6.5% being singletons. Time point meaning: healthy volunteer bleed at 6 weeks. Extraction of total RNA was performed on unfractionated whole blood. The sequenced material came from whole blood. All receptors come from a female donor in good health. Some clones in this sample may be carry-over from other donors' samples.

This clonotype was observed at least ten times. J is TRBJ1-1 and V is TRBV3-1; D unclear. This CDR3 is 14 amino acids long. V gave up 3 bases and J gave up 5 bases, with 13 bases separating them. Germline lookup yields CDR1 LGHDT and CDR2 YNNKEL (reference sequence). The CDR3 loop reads CASSHRQDGTEAFF. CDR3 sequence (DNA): TGTGCCAGCAGCCATCGTCAGGACGGGACTGAAGCTTTCTTT.

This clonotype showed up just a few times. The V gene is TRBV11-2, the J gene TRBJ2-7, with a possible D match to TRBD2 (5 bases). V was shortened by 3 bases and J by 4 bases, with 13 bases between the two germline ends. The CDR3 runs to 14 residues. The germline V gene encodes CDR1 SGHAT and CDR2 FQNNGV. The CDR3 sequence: CASSFLTPGYEQYF. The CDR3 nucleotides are TGTGCCAGCAGCTTCCTGACACCGGGGTACGAGCAGTACTTC.